The 23 T cell receptor beta chains below all came from one sample that was sequenced in a study of cytomegalovirus exposure and HLA in healthy donors. Data came from immunoSEQ multiplex PCR; TCRdb stores just in-frame clones and leaves some out. The table records about 140,000 clones, 70% to 90% of them present only once. Sequencing was performed on PBMCs. The receptors shown here come from a woman aged 18-30 years in good health and CMV-seropositive.

CDR3 protein: CASSTGQGWYEQYF. The CDR3, as DNA: TGCGCCAGCAGCACCGGACAGGGCTGGTACGAGCAGTACTTC. This chain links TRBV5-1 with TRBJ2-7; TRBD1 agrees at 8 bases. The CDR3 runs 14 residues. CDR1 is SGHRS, CDR2 YFSETQ, per germline. The V gene end was trimmed by 4 bases and the J gene end by 4 bases; junction bases not matched to a gene: 7.

This clone has just one count. This chain uses TRBV5-1 with TRBJ2-3; 8 bases fit TRBD2. Germline-derived CDR1 and CDR2 are SGHRS and YFSETQ. V lost 3 bases to trimming and J lost 4 bases; unmatched junction nucleotides: 7. The CDR3 has 15 residues. The CDR3 spells CASSSGTRAPDTQYF. CDR3 bases: TGCGCCAGCAGCTCCGGGACTAGGGCCCCAGATACGCAGTATTTT.

V gene TRBV19 combines with J gene TRBJ2-1; tentatively, D is TRBD2 (6 bases). There are 14 residues in the CDR3. Germline V gene sequence: CDR1 LNHDA, CDR2 SQIVND (reference sequence). Trimming removed 5 bases at V and 4 bases at J, with 12 bases between. The CDR3, as DNA: TGTGCCAGTAGTGCGTCCGGGACTTACAATGAGCAGTTCTTC. Translated, it gives CASSASGTYNEQFF.

The chain couples TRBV7-6 to TRBJ2-3; D call uncertain. CDR1 is SGHVS, CDR2 FNYEAQ, per germline. The CDR3 loop spans 14 amino acids. Trimming removed 0 bases from V and 1 base from J, with 5 bases in between. CDR3 sequence (DNA): TGTGCCAGCAGCTTAGCGGGCGGCACAGATACGCAGTATTTT. It yields the protein CASSLAGGTDTQYF.

This clone has a handful of counts. V usage is TRBV7-9 and J usage is TRBJ2-5; possibly TRBD1 for D (6 bases). The CDR3 sequence is 13 residues long. CDR1 and CDR2 (germline): SEHNR, FQNEAQ (reference sequence). V lost 5 bases to trimming and J lost 2 bases, with 9 bases between them. In nucleotides, the CDR3 is TGTGCCAGCAGCCAAGACAGGCAAGAGACCCAGTACTTC. Protein: CASSQDRQETQYF.

A few counts support this clone. The chain recombines TRBV4-2 with TRBJ1-2; 7 bases agree with TRBD1. The V segment lost 1 base and the J segment 5 bases; nucleotides outside the gene matches: 10. The V gene's germline CDR1 is LGHNA and CDR2 YNFKEQ. The CDR3 runs to 16 residues. CDR3 nucleotides: TGTGCCAGCAGCCAAGGTTTTGGACAGGACGAGTATGGCTACACCTTC. Encoded protein: CASSQGFGQDEYGYTF.

This clone was recorded a few times. The chain is built from TRBV6-1 and TRBJ2-2; weak D call: TRBD1 (5 bases). CDR1 and CDR2 (germline): MNHNS, SASEGT. V was trimmed by 4 bases and J by 1 base, leaving 10 bases between them. The CDR3 is 15 amino acids. The CDR3 region has the DNA TGTGCCAGCAGTGCCCTAAGGGGGAACACCGGGGAGCTGTTTTTT. It is translated as CASSALRGNTGELFF.

V usage is TRBV7-9 and J usage is TRBJ1-6; 8 nucleotides line up with TRBD1. CDR1 is SEHNR, CDR2 FQNEAQ, per germline (reference sequence). CDR3 length: 15 residues. Trimming at V came to 5 bases and at J to 7 bases, leaving 7 bases not matched to a gene. CDR3 DNA: TGTGCCAGCAGCCCGCAGGGGGCAGACAATTCACCCCTCCACTTT. Protein sequence: CASSPQGADNSPLHF.

The V and J genes are TRBV14 and TRBJ2-2; D call uncertain. The germline gives CDR1 SGHDN, CDR2 FVKESK. The CDR3 is 14 residues long. The V gene lost 0 bases and the J gene lost 4 bases, with 6 bases spanning the gap. CDR3: CASSQEVSTGELFF. The CDR3 region has the DNA TGTGCCAGCAGCCAAGAGGTTAGCACCGGGGAGCTGTTTTTT. Full variable domain (outside the CDR3, taken from reference TRBV14 and TRBJ2-2): EAGVTQFPSHSVIEKGQTVTLRCDPISGHDNLYWYRRVMGKEIKFLLHFVKESKQDESGMPNNRFLAERTGGTYSTLKVQPAELEDSGVYFCASSQEVSTGELFFGEGSRLTVL.

The genes are TRBV28 and TRBJ2-1; a possible D gene is TRBD2 (6 bases). V lost 6 bases and J lost 1, with 13 bases in between. Germline V gene lookup returns CDR1 MDHEN and CDR2 SYDVKM. CDR3 length: 15 amino acids. The DNA of the CDR3 is TGTGCCAGCAGGGGACTGGGGATTTCCTACAATGAGCAGTTCTTC. This sequence encodes CASRGLGISYNEQFF.

This chain joins TRBV5-4 and TRBJ1-1, with D perhaps TRBD1 (5 bases). Germline V lookup: CDR1 SGHNT, CDR2 YYREEE (reference sequence). The length of the CDR3 is 13 residues. The germline V and J ends were trimmed by 1 base and 5 bases, with 9 bases remaining between them. The CDR3 is CASSLSQGTEAFF. The CDR3 coding sequence is TGTGCCAGCAGCTTGAGTCAGGGAACTGAAGCTTTCTTT. The full variable domain, completed using reference TRBV5-4 and TRBJ1-1, is ETGVTQSPTHLIKTRGQQVTLRCSSQSGHNTVSWYQQALGQGPQFIFQYYREEENGRGNFPPRFSGLQFPNYSSELNVNALELDDSALYLCASSLSQGTEAFFGQGTRLTVV.

The chain combines TRBV29-1 with TRBJ2-3; TRBD1 matches at 9 bases. The germline gives CDR1 SQVTM, CDR2 ANQGSEA. V shed 6 bases, J shed 2 bases, and the junction held 12 bases outside the gene matches. The CDR3 runs to 16 residues. CDR3: CSVRTGGTKYTDTQYF. The CDR3 DNA sequence: TGCAGCGTAAGAACAGGGGGCACTAAATACACAGATACGCAGTATTTT.

This clone was observed a single time. The J gene is TRBJ2-7, the V gene TRBV6-1; D is uncertain. V shed 2 bases and J shed 3 bases, with 14 bases lying between them. This CDR3 spans 15 amino acids. Germline V gives CDR1 MNHNS, CDR2 SASEGT. The CDR3: CASSEYRSTLYEQYF. In DNA, the CDR3 is TGTGCCAGCAGTGAATATCGGAGCACCCTCTACGAGCAGTACTTC.

The rearrangement joins TRBV5-6 to TRBJ1-5, with D maybe TRBD1 (5 bases). The CDR3 is 13 amino acids. Per germline, CDR1 SGHDT and CDR2 YYEEEE. Trimming took off 0 bases at V and 4 bases at J, with 5 bases between the two ends. The CDR3 sequence: CASSLGQNQPQHF. The DNA of the CDR3 is TGTGCCAGCAGCTTGGGACAGAATCAGCCCCAGCATTTT. Combining the CDR3 with reference TRBV5-6 and TRBJ1-5 gives the whole variable domain DAGVTQSPTHLIKTRGQQVTLRCSPKSGHDTVSWYQQALGQGPQFIFQYYEEEERQRGNFPDRFSGHQFPNYSSELNVNALLLGDSALYLCASSLGQNQPQHFGDGTRLSIL.

Only a few counts were recorded for this clone. This chain uses TRBV4-2 with TRBJ2-1, with 10 bases identical to TRBD2. CDR3 length: 18 amino acids. The germline gives CDR1 LGHNA, CDR2 YNFKEQ. V lost 0 bases and J lost 3; bases outside the gene matches: 8. CDR3 nucleotides: TGTGCCAGCAGCCAAGAAGGGCTAGCGGGGGCCAACTACAATGAGCAGTTCTTC. Translating it yields CASSQEGLAGANYNEQFF.

This chain links TRBV11-2 with TRBJ2-3, with D tentatively TRBD1 (6 bases). CDR1 SGHAT and CDR2 FQNNGV come from the germline V gene. Trimming pared 5 bases from V and 4 bases from J, leaving 16 bases between. The CDR3 contains 15 residues. The DNA for the CDR3 is TGTGCCAGCAGCATCTCTGGGGACACCGCAGATACGCAGTATTTT. Residues: CASSISGDTADTQYF.

V usage is TRBV21-1 and J usage is TRBJ2-7; no check of the table's D call, TRBD2, against the DNA was made. TRBV21-1 is reported as a pseudogene. CDR3 length: 16 amino acids. Here the CDR3 DNA reads TGTGCCAGCAGCAAATGCGGGGGAAACAGAACCTACGAGCAGTACTTC. This sequence encodes CASSKCGGNRTYEQYF.

The chain carries TRBV11-3 and TRBJ2-1; 10 positions agree with TRBD1. Germline CDR1 reads SGHNT; CDR2 reads YENEEA. Trimming took 0 bases from V and 8 from J; bases not matched to a gene: 10. This CDR3 region has 17 residues. The CDR3 is CASSLDGPGQGWDEQFF. The CDR3 DNA follows: TGTGCCAGCAGCTTAGATGGTCCGGGACAGGGGTGGGATGAGCAGTTCTTC.

The rearrangement links TRBV7-8 to TRBJ1-5; 7 positions match TRBD1. CDR3 size: 15 residues. Germline trimming cut 1 base from V and 6 bases from J; bases unmatched to any gene: 6. Germline V lookup: CDR1 SGHVS, CDR2 FQNEAQ. This CDR3 reads CASSLVRGQGQPQHF. The CDR3 coding sequence is TGTGCCAGCAGCTTAGTGAGGGGGCAGGGTCAGCCCCAGCATTTT. Combining the CDR3 with reference TRBV7-8 and TRBJ1-5 gives the whole variable domain GAGVSQSPRYKVAKRGQDVALRCDPISGHVSLFWYQQALGQGPEFLTYFQNEAQLDKSGLPSDRFFAERPEGSVSTLKIQRTQQEDSAVYLCASSLVRGQGQPQHFGDGTRLSIL.

The chain combines TRBV27 with TRBJ2-3, with a weak D call TRBD1 (5 bases). Trimming took off 5 bases at V and 2 bases at J, with 17 bases between the two ends. Germline V gene lookup returns CDR1 MNHEY and CDR2 SMNVEV (reference sequence). This CDR3 contains 16 residues. The DNA of the CDR3 is TGTGCCAGCAGTCCACCAGGGTCAGCGATCACAGATACGCAGTATTTT. Residues: CASSPPGSAITDTQYF.

J is TRBJ1-2 and V is TRBV15; D not resolved. CDR1 and CDR2 from the germline V gene are LNHNV and YYDKDF (reference sequence). The CDR3 contains 14 residues. V was cut by 0 bases and J by 8 bases, with 13 bases left in between. The CDR3 is CATSRDQAARGYTF. CDR3 nucleotides: TGTGCCACCAGCAGAGATCAGGCAGCCCGAGGCTACACCTTC.

The sample holds one count of this clone. The rearrangement uses TRBV16 and TRBJ2-2, with D tentatively TRBD1 (5 bases). CDR3 length: 14 residues. Germline CDR1 reads KGHSY; CDR2 reads FQNENV. The V end lost 0 bases, the J end lost 4 bases, and 6 bases lay between the germline ends. CDR3 protein: CASSQSQGTGELFF. Here the CDR3 DNA reads TGTGCCAGCAGCCAATCTCAGGGCACCGGGGAGCTGTTTTTT.

This chain connects TRBV29-1 to TRBJ2-1, with TRBD1 matching over 9 bases. The CDR3 consists of 13 residues. The V and J ends lost 1 base and 6 bases, in that order; junction bases with no gene match: 1. The V gene's germline CDR1 is SQVTM and CDR2 ANQGSEA. The CDR3 loop is CSVEGDRVNEQFF. The CDR3 bases are TGCAGCGTTGAAGGGGACAGGGTCAATGAGCAGTTCTTC.